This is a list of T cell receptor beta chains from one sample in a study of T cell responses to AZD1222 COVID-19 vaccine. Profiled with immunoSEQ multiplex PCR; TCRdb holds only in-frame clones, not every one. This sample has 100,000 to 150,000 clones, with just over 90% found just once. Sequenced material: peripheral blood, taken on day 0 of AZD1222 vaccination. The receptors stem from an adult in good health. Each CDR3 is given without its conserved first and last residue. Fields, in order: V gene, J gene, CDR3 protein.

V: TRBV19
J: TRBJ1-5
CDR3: ATQGLDRGLNQPQH

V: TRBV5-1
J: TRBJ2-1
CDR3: ASSPGLAVGEQF

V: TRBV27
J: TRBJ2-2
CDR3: ASREGVNTGELF

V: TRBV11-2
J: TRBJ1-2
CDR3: ASSLTLSFGYT

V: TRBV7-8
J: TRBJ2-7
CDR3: ASSLGLSVYEQY

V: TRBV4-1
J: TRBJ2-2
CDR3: ASSQVPALNTGELF

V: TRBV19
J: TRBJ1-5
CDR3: ASSMVAGPTQPQH

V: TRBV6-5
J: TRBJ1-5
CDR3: ASSGQGGVNQPQH

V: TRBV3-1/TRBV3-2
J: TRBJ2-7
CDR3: ASSQEGAREQY

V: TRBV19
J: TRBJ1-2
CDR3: ASSTGQYGYT

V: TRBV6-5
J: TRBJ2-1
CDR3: ASSYIGSSYNEQF

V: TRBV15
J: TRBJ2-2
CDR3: ATRGGRDTGELF

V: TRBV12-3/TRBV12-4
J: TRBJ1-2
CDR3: ASRPQGFNGYT

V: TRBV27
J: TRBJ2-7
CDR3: ASRRPGPTNEQY

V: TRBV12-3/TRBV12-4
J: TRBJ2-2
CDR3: ASSYGGRELF

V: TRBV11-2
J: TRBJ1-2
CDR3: ASSQGTDNYGYT

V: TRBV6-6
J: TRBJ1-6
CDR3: ASSYIENSPLH

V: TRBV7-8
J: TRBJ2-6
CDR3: ASRAGGANVLT

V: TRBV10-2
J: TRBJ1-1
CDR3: ASRDNNANTEAF

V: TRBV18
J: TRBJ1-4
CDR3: ASSHGQTGTDEKLF

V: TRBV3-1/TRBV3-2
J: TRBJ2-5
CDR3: ASSLRAGVQETQY

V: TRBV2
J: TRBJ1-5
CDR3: ASAEGENQPQH